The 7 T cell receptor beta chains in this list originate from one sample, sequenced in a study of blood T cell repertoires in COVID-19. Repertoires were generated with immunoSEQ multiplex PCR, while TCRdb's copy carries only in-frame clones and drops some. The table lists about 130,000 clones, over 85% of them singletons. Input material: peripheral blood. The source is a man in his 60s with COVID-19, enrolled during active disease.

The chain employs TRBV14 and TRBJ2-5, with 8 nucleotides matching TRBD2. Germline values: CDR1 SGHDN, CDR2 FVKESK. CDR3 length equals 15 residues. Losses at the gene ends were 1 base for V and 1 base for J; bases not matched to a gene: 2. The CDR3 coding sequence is TGTGCCAGCAGCCAAGCGCGGGAGGCCCAAGAGACCCAGTACTTC. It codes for CASSQAREAQETQYF.

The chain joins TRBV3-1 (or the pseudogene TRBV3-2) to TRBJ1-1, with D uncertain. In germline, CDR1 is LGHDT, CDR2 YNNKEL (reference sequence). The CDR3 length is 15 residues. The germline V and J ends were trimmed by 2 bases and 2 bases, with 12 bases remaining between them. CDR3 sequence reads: CASSQWQTANTEAFF. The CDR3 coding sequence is TGTGCCAGCAGCCAATGGCAAACAGCTAACACTGAAGCTTTCTTT.

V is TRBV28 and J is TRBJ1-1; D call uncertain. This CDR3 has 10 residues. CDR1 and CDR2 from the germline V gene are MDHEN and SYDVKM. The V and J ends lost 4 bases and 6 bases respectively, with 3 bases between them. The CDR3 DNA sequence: TGTGCCAGCAGTTCTTCTGAAGCTTTCTTT. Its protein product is CASSSSEAFF.

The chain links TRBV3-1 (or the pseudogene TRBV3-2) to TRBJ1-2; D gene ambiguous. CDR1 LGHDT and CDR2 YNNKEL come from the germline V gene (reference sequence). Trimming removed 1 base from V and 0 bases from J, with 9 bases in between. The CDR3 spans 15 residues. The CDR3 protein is CASSQVREANYGYTF. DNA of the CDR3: TGTGCCAGCAGCCAAGTAAGAGAAGCTAACTATGGCTACACCTTC.

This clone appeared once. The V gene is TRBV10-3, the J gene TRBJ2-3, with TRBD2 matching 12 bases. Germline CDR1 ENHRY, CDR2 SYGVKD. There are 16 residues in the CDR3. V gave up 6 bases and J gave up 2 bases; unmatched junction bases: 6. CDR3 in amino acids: CAIRTLAGGPTDTQYF. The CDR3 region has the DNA TGTGCCATCAGAACACTAGCGGGAGGTCCCACAGATACGCAGTATTTT.

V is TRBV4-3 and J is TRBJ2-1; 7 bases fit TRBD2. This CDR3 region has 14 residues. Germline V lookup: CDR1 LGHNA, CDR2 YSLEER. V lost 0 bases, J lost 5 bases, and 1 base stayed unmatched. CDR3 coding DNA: TGCGCCAGCAGCCAAGATCGGGAGGACAATGAGCAGTTCTTC. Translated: CASSQDREDNEQFF.

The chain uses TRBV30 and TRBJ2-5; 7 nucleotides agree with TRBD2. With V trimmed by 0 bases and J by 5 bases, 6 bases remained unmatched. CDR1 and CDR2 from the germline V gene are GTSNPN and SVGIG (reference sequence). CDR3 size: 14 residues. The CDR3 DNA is TGTGCCTGGAGTGTACTAAGGGGAGGGGAGACCCAGTACTTC. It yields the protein CAWSVLRGGETQYF.